This TCR beta chain was found in a study of T cell responses to AZD1222 COVID-19 vaccine. Study-wide background: Pooling was applied to second doses at about 4 or about 12 weeks. Study outcomes and limitations: No repertoire was sampled before or during the peak T cell response, only after it. Mostly white British, mostly female donors; authors suggested clonal diversity may be underestimated. With two AZD1222 doses given, Spike-specific TCR breadth and depth both rose.

Some clones are missing from TCRdb's copy, which holds only in-frame ones; the method was immunoSEQ multiplex PCR. The table lists 90,000 to 100,000 clones, around nine tenths of them singletons. Trimming took 4 bases from V and 0 from J, leaving 13 bases between them. CDR1 SGHRS and CDR2 YFSETQ come from the germline V gene. The CDR3 has 15 residues. About this clone itself: No antigen is known for it.

This receptor was identified in an adult in good health. This sample comprised peripheral blood, obtained on day 0 of AZD1222 vaccination. This rearrangement joins TRBV5-1 to TRBJ1-2; D is unresolved. The CDR3 DNA is TGCGCCAGCAGCGCGCGACCGCAAGCTAACTATGGCTACACCTTC. Residues: CASSARPQANYGYTF. Variable domain in full (rest from reference TRBV5-1 and TRBJ1-2): KAGVTQTPRYLIKTRGQQVTLSCSPISGHRSVSWYQQTPGQGLQFLFEYFSETQRNKGNFPGRFSGRQFSNSRSEMNVSTLELGDSALYLCASSARPQANYGYTFGSGTRLTVV.